The rows below give T cell receptor beta chains drawn from one sample of a study of T-cell memory formation after mild COVID-19. In TCRdb, the 5' RACE reads were re-called with MiXCR into one record per CDR3 protein. The sample has roughly 320,000 distinct CDR3 sequences, 25% to 30% seen once; the top ten hold approximately 12%. The source material was PBMCs or a T cell subset sorted from them (not recorded which). These receptors all stem from an adult woman who had mild COVID-19 (a few samples of this study predate the infection). Cell type and time point are not known. Each CDR3 is given with its conserved first and last residue. Fields, in order: D gene, V gene, J gene, clone size, CDR3 DNA, CDR3 protein. D genes are given only for firm matches. Where a row states a size, it is once, few, many or the class of an expanded clone; other rows omit it.

TRBD1,TRBV5-5,TRBJ1-3,.,TGTGCCAGCAGCTCCCTGGGACAGCCTGGAAACACCATATATTTT,CASSSLGQPGNTIYF
.,TRBV12-3/TRBV12-4,TRBJ2-1,.,TGTGCCAGCAGTATACGAGGGGTCAATGAGCAGTTCTTC,CASSIRGVNEQFF
TRBD2,TRBV7-3,TRBJ2-2,once,TGTGCCAGCAGCTCCCACCCAAAGCGGGGGGGCCAGGGCGGGGAGCTGTTTTTT,CASSSHPKRGGQGGELFF
.,TRBV4-1,TRBJ1-5,few,TGCGCCAGCAGCCAAGGGGTCGTGGGGGCCGATCAGCCCCAGCATTTT,CASSQGVVGADQPQHF
TRBD2,TRBV7-3,TRBJ2-3,.,TGTGCCAGCAGCTTACAAGCGGGGGGGCTCACAGATACGCAGTATTTT,CASSLQAGGLTDTQYF
.,TRBV20-1,TRBJ1-2,few,TGCAGTGCTAGTTTAGCCAGCGTGGAAGGCTACACCTTC,CSASLASVEGYTF
TRBD1,TRBV7-6,TRBJ1-5,.,TGTGCCAGCAGCGCAAAGGGGGCTCTCAATCAGCCCCAGCATTTT,CASSAKGALNQPQHF
.,TRBV11-2,TRBJ2-7,few,TGTGCCAGCAGCTATGGACACCGCTCCTACGAGCAGTACTTC,CASSYGHRSYEQYF
.,TRBV5-5,TRBJ2-7,few,TGTGCCAGCAGCTCTCCCCACCCCGAGCAGTACTTC,CASSSPHPEQYF
TRBD1,TRBV11-2,TRBJ1-4,.,TGTGCCAGCAGCGAAGGGGGCTCCGGTGAAAAACTGTTTTTT,CASSEGGSGEKLFF
.,TRBV10-3,TRBJ1-3,few,TGTGCCATCAGTGAGGGGTACTCTGGAAACACCATATATTTT,CAISEGYSGNTIYF
TRBD2,TRBV10-3,TRBJ2-7,.,TGTGCCATCAGTGAGTCAGGGCTAGCGGTCTCCTACGAGCAGTACTTC,CAISESGLAVSYEQYF
.,TRBV5-1,TRBJ2-3,.,TGCGCCAGCAGCTCATCCGCGTATTCTAGCGTCACAGATACGCAGTATTTT,CASSSSAYSSVTDTQYF
TRBD1,TRBV12-3/TRBV12-4,TRBJ1-2,.,TGTGCCAGCAGGCTGCAGGGGGTAGATGGCTACACCTTC,CASRLQGVDGYTF
.,TRBV5-6,TRBJ1-2,.,TGTGCCAGCAGCTTGGGGCAGGGGAGCTATGGCTACACCTTC,CASSLGQGSYGYTF
.,TRBV6-2/TRBV6-3,TRBJ2-4,.,TGTGCCAGCAGTCGGAGGGTCGAAAACATTCAGTACTTC,CASSRRVENIQYF
.,TRBV7-9,TRBJ2-7,.,TGTGCCAGCAGCCCCCTCTCCTACGAGCAGTACTTC,CASSPLSYEQYF
.,TRBV10-3,TRBJ2-7,.,TGTGCCATCAGCCAGGGATTTTCCTACGAGCAGTACTTC,CAISQGFSYEQYF
.,TRBV12-3/TRBV12-4,TRBJ2-5,few,TGTGCCAGCAGTCTGGCCCAGTCGGAGACCCAGTACTTC,CASSLAQSETQYF
TRBD1,TRBV20-1,TRBJ2-7,few,TGCAGTGCTAGGGGGGACAGGGTTTCCTACGAGCAGTACTTC,CSARGDRVSYEQYF
.,TRBV6-2/TRBV6-3,TRBJ2-7,.,TGTGCCAGCAGCTACCCACCTGGACTCTACGAGCAGTACTTC,CASSYPPGLYEQYF
.,TRBV23-1,TRBJ2-4,few,TGCGCCAGCAGTCAATCCACTCCCAGACCGAAAGCCAAAAACATTCAGTACTTC,CASSQSTPRPKAKNIQYF
.,TRBV11-3,TRBJ2-1,.,TGTGCCAGCAGCCATTTGCCCGAGGATGAGCAGTTCTTC,CASSHLPEDEQFF